The rows below give T cell receptor beta chains drawn from one sample of a study of T cells expressing NK-cell markers. TCRdb re-called the 5' RACE reads, yielding one record per CDR3 amino acid sequence without DNA. Its table records over 120,000 distinct CDR3 sequences. Material for sequencing was blood T cells: a sorted CD56 or NKG2C T cell subset, CD4+ or CD8+ T cells, or bulk PBMC T cells (not recorded which). The receptor set was obtained from a man between 18 and 35 years old in good health. Both conserved end residues are part of each CDR3. For some rows the clone size is stated as once, few or many, or as a class when expanded; others skip it.

j_call	v_call	clone_size	cdr3_aa
TRBJ2-1	TRBV6-5	NA	CASSYSSGNEQFF
TRBJ2-1	TRBV4-1	NA	CASSLLTSGSVNEQFF
TRBJ1-1	TRBV27	NA	CASSFSGTAEAFF
TRBJ2-1	TRBV12-3/TRBV12-4	NA	CASTLGYLDNEQFF
TRBJ1-1	TRBV6-5	NA	CASSYGPNTEAFF
TRBJ2-1	TRBV27	NA	CASSFLGGRDNEQFF
TRBJ2-1	TRBV5-4	NA	CASSLDTGRAYNEQFF
TRBJ2-1	TRBV19	NA	CASSTGLVLTNEQFF
TRBJ2-6	TRBV4-3	NA	CASSQDWPLSGANVLTF
TRBJ2-1	TRBV2	NA	CASSDYRETYNEQFF
TRBJ2-3	TRBV11-2	NA	CASWTSGGVGTDTQYF
TRBJ2-1	TRBV12-3/TRBV12-4	NA	CASRQGLAGVSRSSEQFF
TRBJ2-5	TRBV5-1	NA	CASSSGTVQETQYF
TRBJ1-6	TRBV6-1	NA	CASSEEDFDSPLHF
TRBJ2-1	TRBV7-6	NA	CASSLPGDHEQFF
TRBJ2-2	TRBV2	NA	CASREVANTGELFF
TRBJ2-3	TRBV29-1	NA	CSVGGTVADTQYF
TRBJ2-2	TRBV7-8	NA	CASHARSPNTGELFF
TRBJ1-1	TRBV9	NA	CASSESGGAVNTEAFF
TRBJ2-1	TRBV12-5	NA	CASGSSLALSSYNEQFF
TRBJ2-1	TRBV19	NA	CSAGGLAGDEQFF
TRBJ2-1	TRBV2	NA	CASSGGAGGWREQFF
TRBJ2-5	TRBV28	medium-sized	CASSPLSPDGETQYF
TRBJ2-1	TRBV12-3/TRBV12-4	NA	CASSLGQGSNEQFF
TRBJ2-3	TRBV20-1	NA	CSPLSALGTDTQYF
TRBJ1-2	TRBV6-1	NA	CASSRGTGLYGYTF
TRBJ2-7	TRBV2	NA	CASSGVDTLDEQYF